Below, 29 T cell receptor beta chains from the same sample are listed, as sequenced in a study of T cells in Graves' hyperthyroidism and ophthalmopathy. Authors of the study amplified TCR beta CDR3 regions from RNA transcripts. Initially, a first-round RT-PCR of the TCR CDR3 employed the HTBI primer set. TCRdb re-called the multiplex PCR reads through MiXCR, storing one row per CDR3 protein. The table has a few hundred thousand distinct CDR3 sequences, roughly 14% seen once. Sequenced material: blood. The receptors here all came from a woman aged 18-30 years with Graves' hyperthyroidism.

This clonotype occurred many times. The gene calls are TRBV11-2 and TRBJ1-5; TRBD1 might be the D (5 bases). The ends were cut back, 1 base at V and 11 bases at J, with 6 bases in the middle. The germline V gene encodes CDR1 SGHAT and CDR2 FQNNGV. The CDR3 covers 11 residues. The CDR3 protein is CASSLGGAQHF. The CDR3 DNA sequence: TGTGCCAGCAGCTTAGGGGGGGCCCAGCATTTT.

Only a few counts were recorded for this clonotype. The chain recombines TRBV7-9 with TRBJ2-1; tentatively, D is TRBD2 (6 bases). This CDR3 is 14 amino acids long. The germline V gene has CDR1 SEHNR and CDR2 FQNEAQ (reference sequence). Trimming took 1 base from V and 6 from J, leaving 10 bases between them. CDR3 in DNA: TGTGCCAGCAGCTTAGGGGGGGTCGGCAATGAGCAGTTCTTC. This translates into CASSLGGVGNEQFF.

This clonotype was recorded at least ten times. This CDR3 is CASSGVAGGLYPYEQYF. The CDR3 nucleotides are TGTGCCAGCTCAGGGGTAGCGGGAGGCCTTTACCCCTACGAGCAGTACTTC. The chain joins TRBV18 to TRBJ2-7, with TRBD2 matching over 10 bases. CDR1 is KGHSH, CDR2 LQKENI, per germline. The CDR3 is 17 amino acids. Trimming removed 5 bases from V and 2 bases from J; junction bases left unmatched: 12.

This clonotype was picked up a small number of times. The chain combines TRBV6-1 with TRBJ2-7; 9 bases align to TRBD1. The CDR3 runs 15 residues. Germline V gene lookup returns CDR1 MNHNS and CDR2 SASEGT. V trimming: 5 bases; J trimming: 5 bases; junction bases outside the gene matches: 10. The CDR3 DNA sequence: TGTGCCAGCAGTACTCAACCGGGACAGGGACACGAGCAGTACTTC. Encoded protein: CASSTQPGQGHEQYF.

In its sample, this clonotype was seen many times. The V call is TRBV20-1, the J call TRBJ1-5, with D maybe TRBD1 (6 bases). The germline gives CDR1 DFQATT, CDR2 SNEGSKA (reference sequence). V lost 6 bases and J lost 12, with 15 bases in between. The CDR3 has 11 residues. The CDR3 DNA sequence: TGCAGTGCCAAAGGGACACCCAGCCAGCATTTT. Translation gives CSAKGTPSQHF.

V and J are TRBV12-3 or TRBV12-4 and TRBJ2-7, with 11 bases lining up with TRBD2. Trimming removed 6 bases from V and 5 bases from J; junction bases left unmatched: 3. This CDR3 spans 13 amino acids. CDR3 DNA: TGTGCCAGCAGACAGACTAGCGGGGACGAGCAGTACTTC. This gives the protein CASRQTSGDEQYF.

This clonotype was seen repeatedly, ten times or more. V and J are TRBV7-9 and TRBJ2-1, with D possibly TRBD2 on 6 matching bases. Between the trimmed V and J ends, which lost 2 bases and 4 bases, there was a span of 12 bases. Germline values: CDR1 SEHNR, CDR2 FQNEAQ (reference sequence). The CDR3 loop spans 15 amino acids. The CDR3 nucleotides are TGTGCCAGCAGCTTACTAGCGAGGGATTACAATGAGCAGTTCTTC. As protein: CASSLLARDYNEQFF.

This clonotype occurred many times. The genes are TRBV2 and TRBJ1-5; 9 bases fit TRBD1. The CDR3 contains 16 residues. The ends lost 7 bases at V and 6 bases at J; junction bases unmatched: 13. CDR1 is SNHLY and CDR2 is FYNNEI in the germline V gene. CDR3 coding DNA: TGTGCCAGCACCGTCGGCGGGGGACAGGGCTTTCAGCCCCAGCATTTT. Residues: CASTVGGGQGFQPQHF.

This chain joins TRBV29-1 and TRBJ2-3; 10 bases align to TRBD2. Germline CDR1 SQVTM, CDR2 ANQGSEA. Trimming at V came to 5 bases and at J to 4 bases, leaving 12 bases not matched to a gene. The CDR3 covers 16 residues. Here the CDR3 DNA reads TGCAGCGTTAATCCCCGAGCGGGGGGGGTCTCAGATACGCAGTATTTT. Translated, it gives CSVNPRAGGVSDTQYF.

This clonotype appeared many times. The chain couples TRBV7-9 to TRBJ2-3, with 14 bases aligning to TRBD2. The V segment lost 5 bases and the J segment 3 bases; nucleotides outside the gene matches: 7. The CDR3 contains 17 residues. From germline, CDR1 is SEHNR and CDR2 FQNEAQ (reference sequence). CDR3 region: CASSPLGTSGGTDTQYF. The DNA for the CDR3 is TGTGCCAGCAGCCCCCTCGGGACTAGCGGGGGAACAGATACGCAGTATTTT.

This clonotype has a handful of counts. This chain uses TRBV6-5 with TRBJ2-1, with D unclear. The CDR3 is 16 amino acids. V was clipped by 0 bases and J by 0 bases, with 9 bases between them. Germline CDR1 is MNHEY and CDR2 is SVGAGI. Here the CDR3 reads CASSYSSGVSYNEQFF. Here the CDR3 DNA reads TGTGCCAGCAGTTACTCATCTGGTGTCTCCTACAATGAGCAGTTCTTC.

In its sample, this clonotype was seen many times. This chain links TRBV5-1 with TRBJ2-7; the D gene is possibly TRBD2 (6 bases). Germline CDR1 SGHRS, CDR2 YFSETQ. Trimming took 0 bases from V and 6 from J, leaving 16 bases between them. The CDR3 has 15 residues. The CDR3 is CASSLDLYGTPEQYF. The CDR3 DNA sequence: TGCGCCAGCAGCTTGGATCTTTACGGGACTCCCGAGCAGTACTTC.

This clonotype was detected many times. This sequence joins TRBV11-3 and TRBJ2-1; D is ambiguous. With 3 bases removed from V and 0 bases from J, the gap between germline ends came to 9 bases. The CDR3 runs to 15 residues. CDR1 is SGHNT, CDR2 YENEEA, per germline. The CDR3 coding sequence is TGTGCCAGCAGCTTGACCCTGCTCTCCTACAATGAGCAGTTCTTC. It translates to CASSLTLLSYNEQFF.

This clonotype occurred many times. The V and J genes are TRBV4-1 and TRBJ1-2; 11 positions match TRBD1. Germline V gene lookup returns CDR1 MGHRA and CDR2 YSYEKL. This CDR3 contains 16 residues. With 4 bases clipped from V and 0 bases from J, the junction kept 4 bases outside the gene matches. The CDR3 DNA reads as TGCGCCAGCAGCCGACCGGGACAGGGGGCTAACTATGGCTACACCTTC. Translated: CASSRPGQGANYGYTF.

This clonotype was seen more than once but under ten times. The chain couples TRBV20-1 to TRBJ1-2; 12 bases align to TRBD1. Germline trimming cut 0 bases from V and 4 bases from J; bases unmatched to any gene: 6. Germline CDR1 and CDR2: DFQATT and SNEGSKA (reference sequence). The CDR3 loop spans 16 amino acids. DNA for the CDR3: TGCAGTGCTAGAGATAGTCCGGGACAGGGGGCCTATGGCTACACCTTC. Its translation: CSARDSPGQGAYGYTF.

In this sample, this clonotype turned up a few times. The V call is TRBV5-5, the J call TRBJ2-4; D is undetermined. The germline CDR1 and CDR2 sequences are SGHKS and YYEKEE (reference sequence). This CDR3 has 16 amino acids. V dropped 4 bases and J dropped 3 bases, with 17 bases sitting between them. The CDR3 sequence: CASSRTIGDLKNIQYF. The CDR3 nucleotides are TGTGCCAGCAGCCGAACCATTGGTGACCTCAAAAACATTCAGTACTTC.

In this sample, this clonotype turned up a few times. The rearrangement links TRBV20-1 to TRBJ2-2; TRBD2 aligns across 13 bases. The ends lost 1 base at V and 3 bases at J; junction bases unmatched: 5. The germline CDR1 and CDR2 sequences are DFQATT and SNEGSKA (reference sequence). CDR3 length: 17 residues. The CDR3 DNA reads as TGCAGTGCTAGAGGACTAGCGGGGGGCCGGTACACCGGGGAGCTGTTTTTT. Protein sequence: CSARGLAGGRYTGELFF.

The V and J genes are TRBV5-4 and TRBJ2-7; tentatively, D is TRBD1 (8 bases). V lost 4 bases and J lost 5, with 16 bases in between. This CDR3 is built from 14 residues. Germline CDR1 is SGHNT and CDR2 is YYREEE (reference sequence). CDR3 loop: CASSPGGRGHEQYF. The CDR3 region has the DNA TGTGCCAGCAGCCCGGGGGGCAGGGGGCACGAGCAGTACTTC.

The chain carries TRBV9 and TRBJ2-5; D assignment may be TRBD1 or TRBD2 (5 bases each). V was shortened by 0 bases and J by 1 base, with 13 bases between the two germline ends. The CDR3 extends over 16 amino acids. Germline V gives CDR1 SGDLS, CDR2 YYNGEE. As DNA, the CDR3 is TGTGCCAGCAGCGTAGGTAGGGACGGGTCCCAAGAGACCCAGTACTTC. Amino acid sequence: CASSVGRDGSQETQYF.

The V call is TRBV11-2, the J call TRBJ2-7; the D gene is possibly TRBD2 (6 bases). Trimming pared 6 bases from V and 0 bases from J, leaving 18 bases between. This CDR3 region has 16 residues. CDR1 is SGHAT, CDR2 FQNNGV, per germline. DNA of the CDR3: TGTGCCAGCAGTTTCGTTGCGGGACTTAGCTCCTACGAGCAGTACTTC. Its protein product is CASSFVAGLSSYEQYF.

In this sample, this clonotype turned up many times. The gene calls are TRBV6-1 and TRBJ2-7; the match to TRBD1 covers 7 bases. In germline, CDR1 is MNHNS, CDR2 SASEGT. The V segment lost 5 bases and the J segment 1 base; nucleotides outside the gene matches: 2. The CDR3 runs to 13 residues. The CDR3 reads CASSKGQSYEQYF. CDR3 sequence (DNA): TGTGCCAGCAGTAAGGGACAGTCCTACGAGCAGTACTTC.

This clonotype was seen repeatedly, ten times or more. The CDR3 protein is CSAFTGHYGYTF. In nucleotides, the CDR3 is TGCAGTGCTTTTACAGGACACTATGGCTACACCTTC. The V gene is TRBV20-1, the J gene TRBJ1-2, with D maybe TRBD1 (5 bases). CDR1 is DFQATT, CDR2 SNEGSKA, per germline (reference sequence). Trimming removed 5 bases at V and 3 bases at J, with 10 bases between. The CDR3 contains 12 residues.

This clonotype was observed many times. The chain is built from TRBV6-4 and TRBJ2-3; 10 bases are a match to TRBD2. Germline V CDR1 and CDR2: MRHNA, SNTAGT. V gave up 6 bases and J gave up 1 base; unmatched junction bases: 4. CDR3 length: 15 amino acids. CDR3 protein: CASSFLAGGTDTQYF. DNA of the CDR3: TGTGCCAGCAGCTTCCTAGCGGGGGGCACAGATACGCAGTATTTT.

V usage is TRBV20-1 and J usage is TRBJ2-5; TRBD1 matches 8 bases. Germline CDR1 and CDR2: DFQATT and SNEGSKA (reference sequence). The CDR3 loop spans 12 amino acids. After removal of 5 bases from V and 5 bases from J, the junction contained 4 bases not matched to a gene. In DNA form, the CDR3 reads TGCAGTGCTCAAGGACAGGGCGAGACCCAGTACTTC. As protein: CSAQGQGETQYF.

This clonotype was observed many times. The J gene is TRBJ2-3, the V gene TRBV6-1; D is perhaps TRBD1 or TRBD2 (5 bases each). There are 15 residues in the CDR3. The V end lost 6 bases, the J end lost 6 bases, and 19 bases lay between the germline ends. The germline V gene encodes CDR1 MNHNS and CDR2 SASEGT. The CDR3 nucleotides read TGTGCCAGCAGCCACCGTGGGGTATGGGGGGATACGCAGTATTTT. Its protein product is CASSHRGVWGDTQYF.

The sample holds many counts of this clonotype. The chain combines TRBV13 with TRBJ1-2; D ambiguous. The CDR3 consists of 15 residues. Trimming cost V 5 bases and J 0 bases, with 13 bases left between them. CDR1 PRHDT and CDR2 FYEKMQ come from the germline V gene (reference sequence). This CDR3 is CASSPRTASNYGYTF. The DNA for the CDR3 is TGTGCCAGCAGCCCTCGGACTGCCTCTAACTATGGCTACACCTTC.

This sequence joins TRBV30 and TRBJ1-1, with 8 bases aligning to TRBD1. J was trimmed by 1 base and V by 3 bases; bases with no gene match: 4. Looked up from germline, CDR1 is GTSNPN and CDR2 is SVGIG (reference sequence). The CDR3 has 14 amino acids. The DNA of the CDR3 is TGTGCCTGGAGACTAGGACAGGGGAACACTGAAGCTTTCTTT. Its protein is CAWRLGQGNTEAFF.

This clonotype was seen at least ten times. The chain combines TRBV7-2 with TRBJ2-3, with TRBD1 matching over 9 bases. V lost 5 bases, J lost 3 bases, and 6 bases stayed unmatched. Germline values: CDR1 SGHTA, CDR2 FQGNSA. This CDR3 has 15 residues. The CDR3 nucleotides are TGTGCCAGCAGCACCCGGGACAGGGTGACAGATACGCAGTATTTT. It yields the protein CASSTRDRVTDTQYF.

The chain links TRBV27 to TRBJ2-1; tentatively, D is TRBD2 (7 bases). From germline, CDR1 is MNHEY and CDR2 SMNVEV (reference sequence). The CDR3 totals 12 residues. V dropped 8 bases and J dropped 5 bases, with 10 bases sitting between them. The CDR3 reads CASRGAHNEQFF. CDR3 nucleotides: TGTGCCAGCCGGGGGGCGCACAATGAGCAGTTCTTC.